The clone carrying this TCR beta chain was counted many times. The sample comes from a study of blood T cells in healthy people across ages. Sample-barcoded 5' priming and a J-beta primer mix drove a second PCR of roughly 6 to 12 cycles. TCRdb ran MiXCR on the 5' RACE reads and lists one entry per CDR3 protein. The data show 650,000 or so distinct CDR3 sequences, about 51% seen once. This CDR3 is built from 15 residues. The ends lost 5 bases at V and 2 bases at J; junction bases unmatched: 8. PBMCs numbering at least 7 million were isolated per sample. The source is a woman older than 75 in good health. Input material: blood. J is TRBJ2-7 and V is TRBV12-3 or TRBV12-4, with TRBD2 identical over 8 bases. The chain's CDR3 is CASSPTGTRTYEQYF. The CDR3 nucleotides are TGTGCCAGCAGTCCTACCGGGACTAGGACCTACGAGCAGTACTTC.